This record concerns one T cell receptor beta chain sequence. Its antigen remains unidentified. No per-base quality is available; no much larger clone lies one base away. Its CDR3 holds 14 amino acids, cysteine through phenylalanine. Solely the CDR3 DNA is kept, with 42 bases framed from the first base. CDR1 and CDR2 (SGHVS, FNYEAQ) derive from the germline V gene. V is reduced by 5 bases and J by 13 bases, leaving a spacing of 18 bases between them. These data are taken from a study of cytomegalovirus exposure and HLA in healthy donors (dated by TCRdb to about 2017). With regard to the full study: In an earlier analysis of roughly 500 of the donors, around 290 Gb of sequence data and 100 million or so unique TCR beta sequences from some 170 million T cells were reported. To study patterns of TCR occurrence, a later analysis re-analyzed previously published TCR beta repertoires from 550 to 800 donors and added high-resolution HLA genotyping. Of the 398 genotyped donors, about 80% fell in the genetic ancestry cluster associated with self-reported Caucasian donors. The number of donors typed differed by locus, with 629-630 for A, B, C, DRB1 and DQB1, approximately 500 for DQA1, under 610 for DPA1, and 450 to 480 for DPB1. Both class I and class II loci were covered by HLA typing, at four-digit resolution. The study used immunosequencing to profile the T cell repertoires of 666 subjects and linked those repertoires to cytomegalovirus serostatus. On average, 235,054 unique TCR beta nucleotide sequences were sequenced per donor among several hundred genotyped donors of the cohort, with roughly 18% of those sequences being non-productive. All discovery cohort repertoires had been generated using a single sequencing platform. High-throughput TCR immunosequencing, statistical association of individual TCRs with disease status, and machine learning were combined to predict cytomegalovirus infection status. The later analysis used no new phenotypic data to find candidate immune exposures, relying instead on TCR beta sequences and their occurrence across donors. The aim of the study was to test whether cataloging public T cell receptors could identify signatures of past pathogen exposure. Around 330 gigabases of sequencing data and around 80 million unique TCR sequences made up an early release that covered fewer than 650 HLA-typed donors. A later genetic analysis used genome-wide SNP genotypes for about 60% of the roughly 700 donors, treating that subset as a discovery cohort. Donor age, sex, ethnicity and CMV serostatus were collected together with the repertoire data. Roughly five DR-DQ haplotypes were handled as single units for association and clustering because linkage in the cohort was strong. A separate validation cohort of roughly 130 different subjects was used in addition to the approximately 610-subject first cohort. In an earlier analysis of 587 of the donors, high-throughput TCR beta sequencing was used to judge whether each TCR beta V gene segment behaved as functional or pseudogenic.

Library preparation employed the immunoSEQ multiplex PCR assay. The multiplex PCR relied on a mix of 60 forward primers for TCR Vbeta segments and 13 reverse primers for TCR Jbeta segments. A multiplex PCR assay on genomic DNA amplified the CDR3 region of rearranged TCR beta genes. The amplified TCR beta libraries were sequenced on the Illumina HiSeq System as 87-base-pair reads. The authors' pipeline ran thus. A later analysis tallied tens of millions of unique TCR beta chains across the 550 to 850 repertoires, and around 12 million of those chains were shared by two or more donors. Raw reads were error-corrected and collapsed into unique sequences by a nearest-neighbor algorithm in which closely related sequences were merged to remove PCR and sequencing errors. To assign V, D and J gene segments, CDR3 sequences were aligned to IMGT reference sequences. For a sequence to be retained, a match of at least six nucleotides to both a V gene segment and a J gene segment was required. A rearrangement was called productive if the CDR3 had no stop codons and remained in frame with V and J, and every other rearrangement was called non-productive. Following IMGT convention, CDR3 was defined as the stretch from the second conserved V-encoded cysteine to the conserved J-encoded phenylalanine. The earlier analysis of some 600 of the donors excluded sequences that lacked an unambiguous match to a single V gene segment. In an earlier analysis of 450 to 750 of the donors, a V segment was called functional when productive rearrangements were above 56.7%, and segregating when the standard deviation between donors exceeded 5%. A statistical classification framework was developed to diagnose cytomegalovirus status using the catalog of TCR beta chain sequences. In a later analysis, TCR nucleotide sequences were compared against IMGT/GENE-DB human TR gene sequences so that V and J genes could be assigned. A later analysis assigned CDR3 sequences and most-parsimonious VDJ recombination scenarios with the TCRdist pipeline. A later analysis defined each TCR beta chain by its CDR3 amino acid sequence plus V-gene family, and excluded reads lacking a unique V-gene family. A later analysis removed 592 highly shared, low-generation-probability nucleotide sequences to deal with suspected cross-contamination and a sequencing artifact. A later analysis calculated a clonal expansion index for each public chain from normalized within-repertoire ranks of inferred template counts. Generation probabilities in a later analysis came from a VDJ recombination model fitted to out-of-frame rearrangements, and those results were checked against IGoR. In a later analysis, hypergeometric tests were used to score TCR-TCR, TCR-HLA and TCR-CMV co-occurrence, with a repertoire-size bias correction applied to TCR pairs. In a later analysis, false discovery rates were estimated by permuting HLA or CMV assignments 20 times. In a later analysis, co-occurring TCRs were grouped using DBSCAN, and TCRdist sequence similarity was added for clustering within HLA-allele-positive subsets. Repertoires with fewer than 30,000 or more than 120,000 public chains were left out of co-occurrence clustering, as were four to six repertoires with anomalous nucleotide sharing. TCRdb mirrors the immuneACCESS table, restricted to in-frame sequences. Some clones are absent from its copies; in checked studies, under half trace to an unresolved V gene, and the reason for the others is unknown. The D gene and trimming were derived from the DNA, and the V and J assignments and clone size from that table. Present in this sample are roughly 100,000 clones, 70% to 85% of which were seen just once. The ten top clones hold 3.6% of the sample.

The study at large found these results: According to a later analysis, TCR association rates differed among HLA loci, with DRB1 alleles showing the most associated TCRs and HLA-C alleles showing the fewest. The authors suggested that the approach could potentially be generalized to other disease states and immunological phenotypes. Roughly uniform sequencing depth across donors was assumed in presence/absence analyses, although this assumption may not hold. In vitro tests confirmed that a few of the cytomegalovirus-associated TCR beta chains recognize cytomegalovirus antigens. Because HLA typing was unavailable for some donors at each locus, only the typed subset was used in association tests. Cytomegalovirus status was reported to be diagnosed by the classifier with high specificity and sensitivity in both the original and validation cohorts. In an earlier analysis of over 550 of the donors, most TCR beta V segments were observed in productive rearrangements about 87% or about 30% of the time, broadly matching IMGT annotations. A further reported finding was that TCR beta sequences accurately predicted the HLA-A and HLA-B alleles for most subjects in the first cohort. In a later analysis, around 17,000 TCR beta sequences were associated with specific HLA alleles at a false discovery rate of 0.05. According to a later analysis, parvovirus B19, influenza, CMV and Epstein-Barr virus appeared linked to several top co-occurrence clusters. In a later genetic analysis, fewer N-insertions in productive TCRs were reported among donors in an Asian-associated ancestry cluster than the approximately 670-donor mean. While some public TCRs were present in many individuals, most TCR sequences turned up only very rarely across donors. V-gene and J-gene trimming of TCR beta chains was associated with a missense DCLRE1C variant in a later genetic analysis, and the association was replicated in an independent cohort. Because counts were too low, roughly 17 rarely observed V segments, including chromosome 9 orphons, were left out of the earlier analysis of 500 to 650 of the donors. Some IMGT-functional V segments, including TRBV6-2 and TRBV6-3, could not be told apart with the 87-base-pair reads, so those segments were excluded. The study gave a list of some 150 TCR beta chains associated with cytomegalovirus. In a later analysis, HLA-associated TCR beta chains showed more clonal expansion and lower generation probabilities than non-associated chains that were equally common. Assigning TCR associations to individual alleles was difficult when HLA alleles, especially DR and DQ, strongly co-occurred. According to a later analysis, most CMV-associated TCR beta chains appeared to be HLA-restricted, and the HLA associations seemed to be driven largely by CMV exposure. Correlated functional status among segregating V segments might reflect linkage disequilibrium, but an unknown experimental factor could not be ruled out. For the cohort, immune exposure information was limited to CMV serostatus. In this cohort, only TCR beta chains were sequenced, and detectable features were limited by the absence of alpha or paired-chain data. The sequencing pipeline was judged likely to have produced a cluster of highly shared sequence variants as a technical artifact.

The cohort consisted of approximately 670 healthy bone marrow donors. At the time of sampling, every cohort member was nominally healthy, though immune exposures that went unrecorded were likely present. The donor was CMV seronegative and was included in the group of a few hundred seronegative cohort members. Every donor gave a peripheral blood sample, and the peripheral blood mononuclear cells from that sample were used for TCR beta sequencing. Genomic DNA was extracted from the blood cell samples with the Qiagen DNeasy Blood Extraction Kit. The sequence was collected from a man between 60 and 75 years old in good health and CMV-seronegative. The rearranged segments are TRBV7-6 and TRBJ1-6, with the D gene call left open. Material: PBMCs. CDR3 region: CASSPAPSVEPLHF. The DNA is TGTGCCAGCAGCCCCGCCCCAAGCGTGGAGCCCCTCCACTTT.